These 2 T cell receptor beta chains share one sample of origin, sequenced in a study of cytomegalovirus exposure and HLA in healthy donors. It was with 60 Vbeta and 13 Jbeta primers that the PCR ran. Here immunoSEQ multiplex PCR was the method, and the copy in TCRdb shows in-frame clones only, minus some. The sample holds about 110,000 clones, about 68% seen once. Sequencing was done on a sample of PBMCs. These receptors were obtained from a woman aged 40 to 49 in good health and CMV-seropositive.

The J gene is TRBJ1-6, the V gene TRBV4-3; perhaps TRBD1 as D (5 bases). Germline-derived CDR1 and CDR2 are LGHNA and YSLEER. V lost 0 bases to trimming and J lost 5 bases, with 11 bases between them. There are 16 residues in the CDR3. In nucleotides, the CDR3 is TGCGCCAGCAGCCAAGATATGGCAGGGAATAATTCACCCCTCCACTTT. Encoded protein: CASSQDMAGNNSPLHF.

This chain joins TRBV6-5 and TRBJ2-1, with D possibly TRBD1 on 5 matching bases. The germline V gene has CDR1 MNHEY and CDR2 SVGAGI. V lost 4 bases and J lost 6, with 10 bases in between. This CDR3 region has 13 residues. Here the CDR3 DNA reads TGTGCCAGCAGTTCTAGACAGACCAATGAGCAGTTCTTC. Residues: CASSSRQTNEQFF.